This T cell receptor beta chain was found in a study of T-cell reconstitution after alpha-beta-depleted transplantation in children. CDR1 and CDR2 (germline): LNHDA, SQIVND (reference sequence). V lost 7 bases to trimming and J lost 5 bases, with 12 bases between them. The length of the CDR3 is 13 residues. Note on this clonotype: As yet, its antigen is unknown.

Study-level findings and limits: Expanded graft clones, several hundred of them, were reportedly the source of alpha-beta T cells about two months after transplant. Recipient T cells and thymic progenitors that survived were the source of the high TCRbeta diversity seen at day 60 in some patients.

Unique molecular identifiers were incorporated during preparation of the TCRbeta library. TCRdb called the PCR reads again in MiXCR, with one record for every CDR3 protein. The sample holds about 590,000 distinct CDR3 sequences; 10% to 15% are singletons and the top ten take 2% to 2.5%. The sample in question was PBMCs, mostly from graft donor cells, obtained 360 days after TCRalphabeta/CD19-depleted stem cell transplant. V gene TRBV19 combines with J gene TRBJ2-1; D unresolved. The TCR comes from a male patient between 10 and 17 years old who had a stem cell transplant for acute myeloid leukemia, so the T cells may come from the graft donor. CDR3 residues: CASTPNWDNEQFF. CDR3 nucleotides: TGTGCCAGTACCCCGAACTGGGACAATGAGCAGTTCTTC.